These 28 T cell receptor beta chains share one sample of origin, sequenced in a study of read filtering for tumor transcriptome and immune sequencing. From about 400 ng of RNA, a library with molecular barcoded alpha/delta and beta/gamma adaptors was made. MiXCR, run by TCRdb on the reads, gives a single entry per CDR3 protein. The sample holds 450 to 600 distinct CDR3 sequences, roughly 83% seen once. What was sequenced was a population of CD138-negative cells sorted from bone marrow. These TCRs come from a donor aged 40 or over with multiple myeloma. This table probably holds off-target reads from a library built for another chain.

The genes are TRBV29-1 and TRBJ2-1; 8 bases align to TRBD2. CDR1 and CDR2 (germline): SQVTM, ANQGSEA. The V segment lost 8 bases and the J segment 12 bases; nucleotides outside the gene matches: 15. The length of the CDR3 is 13 residues. For the CDR3, the DNA is TGCAGCACCGGACTAGCTGTTGGCCATGTGCAGTTCTTC. Protein sequence: CSTGLAVGHVQFF.

The chain is built from TRBV5-1 and TRBJ1-1; no clear D. Germline values: CDR1 SGHRS, CDR2 YFSETQ. The V end lost 2 bases, the J end lost 4 bases, and 15 bases lay between the germline ends. CDR3 length: 15 amino acids. CDR3 protein: CASSLYPDPGTEAFF. CDR3 in DNA: TGCGCCAGCAGCTTATACCCCGATCCGGGCACTGAAGCTTTCTTT.

Regarding this clonotype: This CDR3 fails to terminate in the conserved phenylalanine or tryptophan, so it likely reflects a read error. The gene calls are TRBV7-8 and TRBJ2-1, with D maybe TRBD1 (8 bases). V was clipped by 2 bases and J by 4 bases, with 15 bases between them. Looked up from germline, CDR1 is SGHVS and CDR2 is FQNEAQ. This CDR3 region has 16 residues. CDR3 region: CASSLYRGGSYNEQFL. CDR3 DNA sequence: TGTGCCAGCAGCTTATACAGGGGGGGGTCGTACAATGAGCAGTTCTTG.

The rearrangement uses TRBV7-9 and TRBJ2-1; D is possibly TRBD2 (6 bases). The CDR3 spans 16 residues. Germline assignment: CDR1 SEHNR and CDR2 FQNEAQ (reference sequence). V was trimmed by 5 bases and J by 2 bases, leaving 16 bases between them. The CDR3 region has the DNA TGTGCCAGCAGCAAGGGTAGGGCGGGAACCTACAATGAGCAGTTCTTC. This codes for CASSKGRAGTYNEQFF.

The chain combines TRBV28 with TRBJ2-1; the match to TRBD2 covers 9 bases. Per germline, CDR1 MDHEN and CDR2 SYDVKM. The J segment lost 8 bases and the V segment lost 10 bases, leaving 12 bases of the junction unmatched. This CDR3 has 14 amino acids. The chain's CDR3 is CATTEAGGLDEQFF. The CDR3 bases are TGTGCCACCACCGAAGCGGGAGGTCTAGATGAGCAGTTCTTC.

V is TRBV7-2 and J is TRBJ1-5; D is unclear. Trimming took 2 bases from V and 2 from J, leaving 10 bases between them. Germline V gives CDR1 SGHTA, CDR2 FQGNSA. The length of the CDR3 is 15 residues. Written as DNA, the CDR3 is TGTGCCAGCAGCTTATACCAGGTGGGCAATCAGCCCCAGCATTTT. It encodes CASSLYQVGNQPQHF.

This chain connects TRBV5-1 to TRBJ2-3; TRBD2 matches at 9 bases. The CDR3 loop spans 14 amino acids. Germline V gene lookup returns CDR1 SGHRS and CDR2 YFSETQ. V lost 4 bases, J lost 5 bases, and 5 bases stayed unmatched. Here the CDR3 DNA reads TGCGCCAGCAGCACGGGACTAGCAGTAGATACGCAGTATTTT. It yields the protein CASSTGLAVDTQYF.

The chain carries TRBV27 and TRBJ2-3; D perhaps matches TRBD2 (6 bases). The CDR3 is 14 amino acids. Trimming removed 3 bases from V and 3 bases from J, with 10 bases in between. Germline loops: CDR1 MNHEY, CDR2 SMNVEV (reference sequence). CDR3 DNA: TGTGCCAGCAGTTTGTCAGGGAGGACAGATACGCAGTATTTT. Its protein product is CASSLSGRTDTQYF.

This clonotype has a single count. The chain is built from TRBV6-1 and TRBJ1-5; 8 nucleotides align to TRBD1. The germline V gene has CDR1 MNHNS and CDR2 SASEGT. There are 13 residues in the CDR3. V trimming: 6 bases; J trimming: 11 bases; junction bases outside the gene matches: 9. The CDR3 DNA sequence: TGTGCCAGCAGAAGACAGGGGACCTCGGCCCAGCATTTT. Protein sequence: CASRRQGTSAQHF.

This clonotype was seen a few times. The CDR3 nucleotides are TGTGCCAGCAGCTTCGAGACTAGCCGAGGTGAGCAGTTCTTC. Protein sequence: CASSFETSRGEQFF. The chain joins TRBV7-9 to TRBJ2-1; 7 bases agree with TRBD2. Germline V gives CDR1 SEHNR, CDR2 FQNEAQ (reference sequence). The length of the CDR3 is 14 residues. Trimming took 3 bases from V and 9 from J; bases not matched to a gene: 8.

V and J are TRBV29-1 and TRBJ2-1; TRBD2 matches 7 bases. The V gene end was trimmed by 7 bases and the J gene end by 7 bases; junction bases not matched to a gene: 10. CDR1 is SQVTM and CDR2 is ANQGSEA in the germline V gene. CDR3 size: 13 residues. CDR3 bases: TGCAGCGGTGAGACTAGCAGCCAGAATGAGCAGTTCTTC. Amino acids: CSGETSSQNEQFF.

The CDR3 DNA reads as TGCGCCAGCAGCTGGGGGGACAGGGGGACGAACACTGAAGCTTTCTTT. This sequence encodes CASSWGDRGTNTEAFF. The genes are TRBV5-1 and TRBJ1-1; the match to TRBD1 covers 11 bases. The CDR3 consists of 16 residues. V was clipped by 3 bases and J by 1 base; unmatched bases: 5. The germline V gene encodes CDR1 SGHRS and CDR2 YFSETQ. The complete variable domain, with remaining parts taken from reference TRBV5-1 and TRBJ1-1, reads KAGVTQTPRYLIKTRGQQVTLSCSPISGHRSVSWYQQTPGQGLQFLFEYFSETQRNKGNFPGRFSGRQFSNSRSEMNVSTLELGDSALYLCASSWGDRGTNTEAFFGQGTRLTVV.

This clonotype was recorded only once. The J gene is TRBJ1-4, the V gene TRBV15, with unresolved D. Trimming shortened V by 1 base and J by 5 bases, and 5 bases separated the two germline ends. The CDR3 is made up of 13 amino acids. Germline-derived CDR1 and CDR2 are LNHNV and YYDKDF (reference sequence). The CDR3 DNA reads as TGTGCCACCAGCAGAGCTGTAAATGAAAAACTGTTTTTT. Translated, it gives CATSRAVNEKLFF.

This chain connects TRBV20-1 to TRBJ2-1; tentative D call: TRBD1 (5 bases). Per the germline V gene, CDR1 is DFQATT and CDR2 is SNEGSKA (reference sequence). V shed 4 bases and J shed 6 bases, with 10 bases lying between them. The CDR3 runs to 12 residues. The CDR3 nucleotides read TGCAGTGCTAAAAGGGGCTTCAATGAGCAGTTCTTC. Protein product: CSAKRGFNEQFF.

Within the sample, this clonotype is large. This rearrangement joins TRBV20-1 to TRBJ2-5, with 8 bases identical to TRBD2. The length of the CDR3 is 15 residues. Germline V CDR1 and CDR2: DFQATT, SNEGSKA (reference sequence). The V segment lost 5 bases and the J segment 2 bases; nucleotides outside the gene matches: 10. CDR3 in amino acids: CSAAGDSGTQETQYF. CDR3 DNA sequence: TGCAGTGCTGCGGGGGATAGCGGGACTCAAGAGACCCAGTACTTC.

This clonotype occurred a few times. The chain recombines TRBV7-9 with TRBJ2-1, with 7 bases that match TRBD2. Per the germline V gene, CDR1 is SEHNR and CDR2 is FQNEAQ (reference sequence). This CDR3 spans 14 amino acids. V was pared by 1 base and J by 7 bases, with 4 bases of the junction left unmatched. CDR3 in amino acids: CASSLGQGGNEQFF. The CDR3 coding sequence is TGTGCCAGCAGCTTAGGGCAGGGAGGGAATGAGCAGTTCTTC.

The chain combines TRBV12-3 or TRBV12-4 with TRBJ2-2; 9 bases agree with TRBD2. The CDR3 is 15 residues long. Trimming at V came to 6 bases and at J to 6 bases, leaving 8 bases not matched to a gene. The CDR3 region is CASSTIAGEPGELFF. The CDR3 region has the DNA TGTGCCAGCAGCACGATAGCGGGAGAACCCGGGGAGCTGTTTTTT.

This clonotype was counted once. The chain recombines TRBV6-2 or TRBV6-3 with TRBJ2-7; D remains unclear. Trimming removed 6 bases at V and 2 bases at J, with 14 bases between. The CDR3 totals 14 residues. CDR1 is MNHEY, CDR2 SVGEGT, per germline. Here the CDR3 reads CASRTSVGTYEQYF. The CDR3 DNA reads TGTGCCAGCAGGACCTCAGTGGGGACCTACGAGCAGTACTTC.

This clonotype has only one observation. This chain connects TRBV3-1 to TRBJ1-1, with D possibly being TRBD1 (6 bases). Trimming stripped 3 bases from V and 6 bases from J, with 14 bases between. The germline gives CDR1 LGHDT, CDR2 YNNKEL (reference sequence). The CDR3 runs to 14 residues. CDR3 in DNA: TGTGCCAGCAGCCACCAACAGGGAGGGGCTGAAGCTTTCTTT. Translation: CASSHQQGGAEAFF.

The rearrangement links TRBV7-9 to TRBJ2-5; 9 bases are a match to TRBD1. V was clipped by 5 bases and J by 0 bases; unmatched bases: 4. Germline values: CDR1 SEHNR, CDR2 FQNEAQ (reference sequence). CDR3 size: 15 residues. Here the CDR3 DNA reads TGTGCCAGCAGCCGGGACAGGGCGTACCAAGAGACCCAGTACTTC. This sequence encodes CASSRDRAYQETQYF.

This clonotype was detected only a few times. This chain connects TRBV5-1 to TRBJ2-1; 11 bases line up with TRBD2. Germline V gene data show CDR1 as SGHRS and CDR2 as YFSETQ. This CDR3 is built from 16 residues. Trimming removed 2 bases from V and 3 bases from J; junction bases left unmatched: 4. CDR3 sequence reads: CASSLRGLADYNEQFF. CDR3 bases: TGCGCCAGCAGCTTAAGGGGACTAGCGGACTACAATGAGCAGTTCTTC.

The genes are TRBV19 and TRBJ2-1, with D uncertain. This CDR3 contains 12 residues. The ends were cut back, 4 bases at V and 6 bases at J, with 7 bases in the middle. Germline V gene lookup returns CDR1 LNHDA and CDR2 SQIVND (reference sequence). This chain's CDR3 is CASSTLGNEQFF. CDR3 DNA: TGTGCCAGTAGTACACTGGGCAATGAGCAGTTCTTC.

The chain carries TRBV12-5 and TRBJ1-1; D is ambiguous. Germline V CDR1 and CDR2: LGHNT, FRNRAP. V was pared by 1 base and J by 0 bases, with 24 bases between. This CDR3 contains 20 residues. The CDR3 DNA sequence: TGTGCTAGTGGTTTGGAGTATACCCAGACCCACACCAAGATGAACACTGAAGCTTTCTTT. Translating gives CASGLEYTQTHTKMNTEAFF.

The chain employs TRBV20-1 and TRBJ1-1; no clear D gene. The CDR3 is 12 residues long. With 1 base removed from V and 4 bases from J, the gap between germline ends came to 7 bases. Germline V lookup: CDR1 DFQATT, CDR2 SNEGSKA (reference sequence). CDR3 nucleotides: TGCAGTGCTAGAGGGTCGGGCACTGAAGCTTTCTTT. This gives the protein CSARGSGTEAFF.

This clonotype was detected a few times. The J gene is TRBJ2-3, the V gene TRBV12-3 or TRBV12-4, with unresolved D. V was trimmed by 3 bases and J by 5 bases, leaving 9 bases between them. The CDR3 is made up of 13 amino acids. CDR3: CASSLEAKDTQYF. DNA of the CDR3: TGTGCCAGCAGTTTGGAAGCGAAAGATACGCAGTATTTT.

The chain carries TRBV2 and TRBJ2-1; D might be TRBD2 (5 bases). CDR1 and CDR2 from the germline V gene are SNHLY and FYNNEI. Deletions cut 6 bases from V and 9 bases from J, with 12 bases between. The CDR3 loop spans 12 amino acids. The CDR3 is CASRGEGSEQFF. CDR3 bases: TGTGCCAGCAGGGGTGAGGGAAGTGAGCAGTTCTTC. Variable domain in full (rest from reference TRBV2 and TRBJ2-1): EPEVTQTPSHQVTQMGQEVILRCVPISNHLYFYWYRQILGQKVEFLVSFYNNEISEKSEIFDDQFSVERPDGSNFTLKIRSTKLEDSAMYFCASRGEGSEQFFGPGTRLTVL.

This clonotype was seen more than once but under ten times. The genes are TRBV20-1 and TRBJ2-1, with a possible D match to TRBD2 (6 bases). The CDR3 has 12 amino acids. CDR1 is DFQATT, CDR2 SNEGSKA, per germline (reference sequence). V was trimmed by 3 bases and J by 8 bases, leaving 11 bases between them. CDR3 sequence (DNA): TGCAGTGCTAGGGCGGGGTCCCATGAGCAGTTCTTC. Translating gives CSARAGSHEQFF.

This clonotype was recorded a few times. The chain uses TRBV29-1 and TRBJ2-1, with D possibly TRBD1 on 6 matching bases. Germline loops: CDR1 SQVTM, CDR2 ANQGSEA. The CDR3 runs to 14 residues. The ends were cut back, 7 bases at V and 8 bases at J, with 21 bases in the middle. Here the CDR3 reads CSARRDGGDDEQFF. In nucleotides, the CDR3 is TGCAGCGCCCGACGGGATGGGGGCGACGATGAGCAGTTCTTC.